This T cell receptor beta chain was documented in a study of T-cell memory formation after mild COVID-19. This clonotype was counted only a few times. What it binds is not known. Points from the study as a whole: Clones from the second wave (peaking day 37) had unconfirmed SARS-CoV-2 specificity.

Via MiXCR, TCRdb re-called the 5' RACE reads, giving one row per CDR3 protein. The table lists about 430,000 distinct CDR3 sequences, approximately 19% of them singletons. Germline V lookup: CDR1 MNHEY, CDR2 SVGEGT. The V end lost 2 bases, the J end lost 7 bases, and 11 bases lay between the germline ends. The CDR3 is made up of 13 amino acids. V is TRBV6-2 or TRBV6-3 and J is TRBJ1-1; tentatively, D is TRBD1 (5 bases). The sample taken for sequencing was PBMCs or a T cell subset sorted from them (not recorded which). This clonotype was obtained from a man aged 18 to 29 who had mild COVID-19 (a few samples of this study predate the infection). Cell type and time point are not known. CDR3 amino acids: CASSYGAASEAFF. CDR3 in DNA: TGTGCCAGCAGTTACGGGGCAGCAAGTGAAGCTTTCTTT.